This T cell receptor (delta chain) was recorded in a study of gamma-delta chains in newborns, infants, children. Study at large: Innate gammadelta T cells reportedly expand polyclonally right after birth, driven by microbial exposure, per the title.

TCRdb fed the reads into CATT to redo clone calling. The sample holds 5,000 to 7,000 delta-chain clones, roughly 2.5% seen once. Regarding this clone: Translating this DNA gives a protein that differs at residue 7 from the TCRdb one, which belongs to a much larger clone; a read error is likely, and the protein shown is this translation.

The CDR3 has 16 amino acids. Between the trimmed V and J ends, which lost 1 base and 0 bases, there was a span of 11 bases. The germline gives CDR1 GEAIGNYY, CDR2 EKD. The rearrangement uses TRDV2 and TRDJ2; no definite D call. The sample consisted of blood. This TCR was recovered from a child who was a newborn, infant or young child, either healthy, febrile or measles-vaccinated (not recorded which). The CDR3 is CACDTIEGALTAQLFF. The CDR3 bases are TGTGCCTGTGACACAATCGAGGGAGCTTTGACAGCACAACTCTTCTTT.